The clone carrying this TCR beta chain was detected only once. TCR beta CDR3 regions were amplified from RNA transcripts. The study used the HTBI primer set for a first-round RT-PCR of the TCR CDR3. One entry per CDR3 protein, called by TCRdb with MiXCR from the multiplex PCR reads. The sample comprises some 530,000 distinct CDR3 sequences, about 20% of which are singletons, and approximately 49% rests with the top ten. The sample comes from a study of T cells in Graves' hyperthyroidism and ophthalmopathy. This CDR3 spans 15 amino acids. Germline CDR1 and CDR2: MNHNS and SASEGT. Trimming shortened V by 8 bases and J by 4 bases, and 20 bases separated the two germline ends.

The V and J genes are TRBV6-1 and TRBJ1-2; tentative D call: TRBD1 (6 bases). The clonotype comes from a woman aged 70-85 years with Graves' ophthalmopathy. Input material: blood. This CDR3 is CASLPFIGGAYGYTF. CDR3 coding DNA: TGTGCCAGCCTGCCGTTCATCGGGGGCGCCTATGGCTACACCTTC.